This T cell receptor beta chain was captured in a study of cytomegalovirus exposure and HLA in healthy donors. Study findings and constraints: A prior analysis recorded that most TCR beta V segments were productive about 87% or about 30% of the time. Rarity marked most TCR sequences, yet some public TCRs occurred in many donors. There were over 150 TCR beta chains listed as cytomegalovirus-associated.

Healthy bone marrow donors made up the donor group. The study ran its PCR with 60 Vbeta and 13 Jbeta primers. Some clones are missing from TCRdb's copy, which holds only in-frame ones; the method was immunoSEQ multiplex PCR. The sample holds more than 90,000 clones, approximately 72% seen once. Turning to this clone: Its antigen is as yet unknown.

CDR3 length: 15 amino acids. Per the germline V gene, CDR1 is KGHSH and CDR2 is LQKENI. V lost 3 bases and J lost 8; bases outside the gene matches: 11. Sequencing was performed on PBMCs. The chain uses TRBV18 and TRBJ1-2, with TRBD1 matching over 8 bases. The receptor comes from a man in his forties or fifties in good health and CMV-seropositive. The CDR3 loop is CASSPRATDRGGYTF. The CDR3 DNA reads as TGTGCCAGCTCACCTCGCGCAACTGACAGGGGCGGCTACACCTTC.